A single TCR beta chain is shown here with its context. The antigen it recognizes is unknown. No base quality information exists; no much larger clone differs at one position. Healthy HIV-negative adults with no recently reported acute infections or vaccinations were included as donors. All donors were Caucasian adults living in Nashville, Tennessee, USA. CD4+ T cells were enriched through magnetic negative selection, after which naive cells were positively selected on CD45RA and the remaining negative fraction served as the memory subset. Blood was obtained by leukapheresis, after which PBMCs were separated by Ficoll-Histopaque density gradient centrifugation and cryopreserved in liquid nitrogen vapor phase. Analytical flow cytometry was used to check the purity and quantity of each magnetically sorted T cell population. Genomic DNA was isolated from each sorted fraction and quantified by UV absorbance on a Nanodrop 2000c.

Using the deep immunoSEQ assay, TCR CDR3 regions were amplified from genomic DNA by multiplex PCR. Genomic DNA extracted from each cell subset was distributed evenly over all wells of several immunoSEQ 96-well plates, and each plate served as one replicate. For sorted subsets, each replicate PCR was loaded with 200 to 250 ng genomic DNA, equivalent to 30,000 to 35,000 T cell genomes. The purified libraries were quantified using a Qubit 3.0 fluorometer, sized with a Bioanalyzer 2100, and then quantified again using the KAPA Library Quantification kit. A separate single-read 150-cycle Illumina NextSeq 550 flow cell was used to sequence each immunoSEQ 96-well plate. As for the authors' bioinformatics: Because the immunoSEQ output included only junctional sequences and no quality scores, the filtering could not be the same as the filtering used for full-length reads. To assign V/J genes and CDR3, sequences were annotated against IMGT germline references using PyIR, a Python wrapper for IgBLAST v1.9. Reads with weak V/J assignments (E-value above 1e-6), missing CDR3, stop codons, out-of-frame junctions, or ambiguous translated residues were removed. V3J clonotypes were defined by identical inferred V gene, J gene, and CDR3 amino acid sequence. Percentage overlap between repertoires was computed as shared unique clonotypes divided by the size of the smaller repertoire. Three approaches were used to assess repertoire richness: RTK rarefaction, the Chao1 estimator, and Recon v2.1 estimates of unobserved clonotypes. OLGA was used to compute generation probabilities for all TCRbeta clonotypes that the gDNA method yielded from a handful of donors. TCRdb obtained this table from immuneACCESS and retained in-frame rearrangements with V and J assigned. These tables miss some clones; where compared with another copy, unresolved V genes account for less than half of the shortfall, and the remainder is unexplained. The V and J calls and clone size were taken over from that table, and D and trimming were inferred from the DNA. The sample table shows 500,000 to 550,000 clones, and about 96% are seen once. The ten largest clones represent about 0.064% of the sample.

From its cysteine to its phenylalanine, the CDR3 spans 12 amino acids. Here the CDR3 DNA is all that survives: 36 bases in frame from base 1. V is reduced by 4 bases and J by 9 bases, leaving a spacing of 10 bases between them. The germline V gene encodes CDR1 SNHLY and CDR2 FYNNEI. The record originates from a study of shared clonotypes between healthy human individuals (dated by TCRdb to the early 2020s). Study-level background: Two women and a few men aged 18 to 49 years were included in the cohort. Per donor, three plates each were used for CD4 naive and CD4 memory, two for CD8 naive, and one for CD8 memory. To estimate repertoire size and how much clonotypes are shared between individuals, the study performed deep sequencing of blood TCR repertoires from a few healthy adults. Different laboratories and diverse techniques were used to prepare libraries and sequence TCR repertoires, to increase sequencing depth and limit assay-specific biases. Each donor's leukapheresis produced roughly between about 0.9 and 9.5 billion PBMCs. The investigation overall reported the following: Based on pairwise subsampling, the degree of clonotype sharing among donors was expected to be affected by sequencing depth. Incomplete sequencing was indicated by rarefaction of sorted-subset datasets, despite the large sequencing depth. Estimated clonotype richness was generally larger for naive than for memory subsets. Higher generation probabilities were observed for clonotypes shared by all four sorted-subset donors than for non-shared clonotypes. When four donors were compared, the shared fraction of clonotypes was 5% to 6.5% for naive CD4, less than 4% for naive CD8, 2.3% for memory CD4, and 0.4% for memory CD8. Because the study included only a small number of donors, the genetic and exposure-history diversity represented was limited. Sampling was limited to blood, and TCR repertoires in tissue likely differ from TCR repertoires in blood.

The chain uses TRBV2 and TRBJ2-1, with no confidently assigned D gene. What was sequenced was naive CD4+ T cells sorted from blood. The cell subset or site label of this sample denotes: CD45RA+ positively selected. The clonotype was recovered from a woman in her 30s in good health. CDR3 loop: CASSAGAGEQFF. The nucleotides are TGTGCCAGCAGTGCGGGCGCCGGTGAGCAGTTCTTC.